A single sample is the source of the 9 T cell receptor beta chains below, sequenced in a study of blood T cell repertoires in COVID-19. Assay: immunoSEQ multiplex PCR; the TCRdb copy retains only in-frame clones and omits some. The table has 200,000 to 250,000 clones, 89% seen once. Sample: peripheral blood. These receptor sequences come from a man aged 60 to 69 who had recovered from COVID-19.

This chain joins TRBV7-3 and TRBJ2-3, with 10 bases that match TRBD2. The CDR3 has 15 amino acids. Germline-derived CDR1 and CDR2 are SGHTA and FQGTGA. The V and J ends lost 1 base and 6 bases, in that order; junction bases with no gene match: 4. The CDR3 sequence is CASSLISSGGDTQYF. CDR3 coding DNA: TGTGCCAGCAGCTTAATTTCTAGCGGGGGTGATACGCAGTATTTT.

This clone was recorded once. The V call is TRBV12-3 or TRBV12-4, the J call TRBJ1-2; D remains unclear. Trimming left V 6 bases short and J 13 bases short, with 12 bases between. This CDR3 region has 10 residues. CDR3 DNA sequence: TGTGCCAGCAGCCCGACACGCAGCACCTTC. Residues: CASSPTRSTF.

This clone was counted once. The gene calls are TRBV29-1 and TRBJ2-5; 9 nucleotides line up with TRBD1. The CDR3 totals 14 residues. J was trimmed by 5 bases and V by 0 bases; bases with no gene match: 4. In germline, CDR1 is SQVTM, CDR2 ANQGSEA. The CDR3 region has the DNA TGCAGCGTTGAAGATGCGGACAGGGGTGAGACCCAGTACTTC. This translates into CSVEDADRGETQYF.

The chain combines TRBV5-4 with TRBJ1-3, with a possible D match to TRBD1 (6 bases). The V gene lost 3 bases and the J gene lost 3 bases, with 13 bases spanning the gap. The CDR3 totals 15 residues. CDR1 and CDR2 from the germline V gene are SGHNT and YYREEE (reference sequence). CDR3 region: CASSYDQGFGNTIYF. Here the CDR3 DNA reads TGTGCCAGCAGCTACGATCAGGGGTTTGGAAACACCATATATTTT.

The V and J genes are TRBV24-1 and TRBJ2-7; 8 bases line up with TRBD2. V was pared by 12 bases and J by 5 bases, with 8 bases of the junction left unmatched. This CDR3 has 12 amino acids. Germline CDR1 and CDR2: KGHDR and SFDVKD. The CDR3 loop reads CAASGSDNEQYF. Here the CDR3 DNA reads TGTGCCGCGAGCGGGAGTGATAACGAGCAGTACTTC.

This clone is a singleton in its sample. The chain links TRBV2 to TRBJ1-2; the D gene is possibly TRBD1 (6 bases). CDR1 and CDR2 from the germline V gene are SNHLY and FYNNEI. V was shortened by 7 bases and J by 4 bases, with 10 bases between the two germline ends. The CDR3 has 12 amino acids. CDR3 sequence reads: CASIQGLYGYTF. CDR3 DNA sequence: TGTGCCAGCATCCAGGGGCTCTATGGCTACACCTTC. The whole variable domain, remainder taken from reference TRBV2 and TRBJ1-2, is EPEVTQTPSHQVTQMGQEVILRCVPISNHLYFYWYRQILGQKVEFLVSFYNNEISEKSEIFDDQFSVERPDGSNFTLKIRSTKLEDSAMYFCASIQGLYGYTFGSGTRLTVV.

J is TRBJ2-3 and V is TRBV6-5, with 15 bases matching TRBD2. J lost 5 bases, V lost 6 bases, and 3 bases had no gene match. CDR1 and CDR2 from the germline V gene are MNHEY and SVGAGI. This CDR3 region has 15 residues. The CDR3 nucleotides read TGTGCCAGCAGCCGGGGACTAGCGGGAGGAGATACGCAGTATTTT. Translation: CASSRGLAGGDTQYF.

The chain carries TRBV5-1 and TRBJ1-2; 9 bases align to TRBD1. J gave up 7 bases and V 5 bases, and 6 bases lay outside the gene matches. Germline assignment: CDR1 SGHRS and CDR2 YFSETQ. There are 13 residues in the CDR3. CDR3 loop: CASSKQGAGGYTF. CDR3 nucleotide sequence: TGCGCCAGCAGTAAACAGGGGGCGGGTGGCTACACCTTC. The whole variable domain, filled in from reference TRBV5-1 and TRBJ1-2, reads KAGVTQTPRYLIKTRGQQVTLSCSPISGHRSVSWYQQTPGQGLQFLFEYFSETQRNKGNFPGRFSGRQFSNSRSEMNVSTLELGDSALYLCASSKQGAGGYTFGSGTRLTVV.

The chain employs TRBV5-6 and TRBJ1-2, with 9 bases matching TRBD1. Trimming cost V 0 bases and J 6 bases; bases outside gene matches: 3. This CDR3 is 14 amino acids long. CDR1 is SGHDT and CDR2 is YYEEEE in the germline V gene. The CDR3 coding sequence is TGTGCCAGCAGCTTGGACAGGGGGCTTCATGGCTACACCTTC. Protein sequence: CASSLDRGLHGYTF.